This TCR beta chain derives from a study of T cell repertoires in cytomegalovirus infection. Overall study context: It was the public TCR beta signatures that indicated both CMV infection and matching HLA type.

Points from the study as a whole: There were HLA-C-restricted CMV-specific TCR beta clonotypes dominating the ex vivo response. Cumulative frequency (of public TCR beta family members) identified carriers of CMV plus the relevant HLA.

TCRdb re-called the reads through MiXCR, storing one row per CDR3 protein. The data hold some 200,000 distinct CDR3 sequences, with roughly 34% observed a single time. This clonotype was recorded a few times. Antigen specificity is unknown. The J segment lost 0 bases and the V segment lost 4 bases, leaving 5 bases of the junction unmatched. Germline CDR1 SNHLY, CDR2 FYNNEI. CDR3 length: 16 residues. The chain couples TRBV2 to TRBJ2-3, with TRBD2 matching over 9 bases. The origin of this receptor is a human donor in good health (CMV status not recorded). Some clones in this sample may be carry-over from other donors' samples. Sample: CD8+ T cells from cultured PBMCs, taken from culture after CMV antigen stimulation. The CDR3 loop reads CASSAPSGESTDTQYF. The CDR3 region has the DNA TGTGCCAGCAGTGCCCCTAGCGGGGAGAGCACAGATACGCAGTATTTT.